This passage covers 22 T cell receptor beta chains from one sample sequenced in a study of blood T cells in healthy people across ages. Then a second PCR, running roughly 7 to 11 cycles, was carried out with a sample-barcoded 5' primer and a J-beta primer mix. TCRdb called the 5' RACE reads again in MiXCR, with one record for every CDR3 protein. The table includes about 900,000 distinct CDR3 sequences, 60% to 80% detected once. Sequences were obtained from blood. Receptors were obtained from a man aged 25 to 40 in good health.

The V gene is TRBV15, the J gene TRBJ2-3; D is unclear. V was pared by 8 bases and J by 6 bases, with 6 bases between. This CDR3 has 10 amino acids. Per the germline V gene, CDR1 is LNHNV and CDR2 is YYDKDF (reference sequence). CDR3 nucleotide sequence: TGTGCCACCGGAATGGATACGCAGTATTTT. It translates to CATGMDTQYF.

The gene calls are TRBV25-1 and TRBJ2-7; maybe TRBD2 (5 bases). This CDR3 comprises 13 residues. The V gene's germline CDR1 is MGHDK and CDR2 SYGVNS. V was cut by 6 bases and J by 7 bases, with 16 bases left in between. The CDR3 sequence: CASRDLQPGEQYF. The CDR3 DNA reads TGTGCCAGCAGAGACCTTCAACCGGGAGAGCAGTACTTC.

The rearrangement links TRBV12-3 or TRBV12-4 to TRBJ2-3; D is perhaps TRBD2 (6 bases). The CDR3 totals 15 residues. V was pared by 6 bases and J by 8 bases, with 21 bases between. The CDR3 sequence is CASRQAGTVLSTQYF. The CDR3, as DNA: TGTGCCAGCAGGCAGGCCGGGACTGTTCTCAGTACGCAGTATTTT.

This clonotype was observed a few times. V gene TRBV20-1 combines with J gene TRBJ2-5, with D unresolved. TRBJ2-7 explains the end of the DNA better; the J call may be wrong. The germline gives CDR1 DFQATT, CDR2 SNEGSKA (reference sequence). The CDR3 runs to 12 residues. This CDR3 reads CSATLPGYEQYF. In nucleotides, the CDR3 is TGCAGTGCTACCCTCCCGGGTTACGAGCAGTACTTC.

The chain uses TRBV28 and TRBJ1-6; 7 bases are shared with TRBD1. Germline assignment: CDR1 MDHEN and CDR2 SYDVKM. V lost 3 bases and J lost 10; bases outside the gene matches: 9. CDR3 length equals 15 residues. The chain's CDR3 is CASSFLDDRVSPLHF. The DNA for the CDR3 is TGTGCCAGCAGTTTCCTTGATGACAGGGTCTCACCCCTCCACTTT.

This clonotype was found a few times. The rearrangement links TRBV29-1 to TRBJ2-1, with TRBD2 matching 11 bases. The CDR3 consists of 15 residues. The trim removed 1 base at V and 7 bases at J, leaving 6 bases unmatched. Germline V lookup: CDR1 SQVTM, CDR2 ANQGSEA. The CDR3 region has the DNA TGCAGCGTTGAAGGTATAGCGGGGGGGCGAAATGAGCAGTTCTTC. Its translation: CSVEGIAGGRNEQFF.

This chain uses TRBV5-1 with TRBJ2-5, with TRBD1 matching 8 bases. Looked up from germline, CDR1 is SGHRS and CDR2 is YFSETQ. This CDR3 has 13 residues. V gave up 0 bases and J gave up 7 bases; unmatched junction bases: 2. CDR3 in amino acids: CASSLVQGGTQYF. The CDR3, as DNA: TGCGCCAGCAGCTTGGTACAGGGGGGGACCCAGTACTTC.

This sequence joins TRBV9 and TRBJ1-2, with D tentatively TRBD1 (6 bases). The length of the CDR3 is 20 residues. Germline loops: CDR1 SGDLS, CDR2 YYNGEE. V was trimmed by 4 bases and J by 4 bases, leaving 32 bases between them. The CDR3 loop is CASSSGELRQGSPTVYGYTF. The CDR3 DNA is TGTGCCAGCAGCTCGGGGGAACTGAGGCAGGGGTCCCCCACGGTCTATGGCTACACCTTC. The full variable domain, with the rest looked up from reference TRBV9 and TRBJ1-2, is DSGVTQTPKHLITATGQRVTLRCSPRSGDLSVYWYQQSLDQGLQFLIQYYNGEERAKGNILERFSAQQFPDLHSELNLSSLELGDSALYFCASSSGELRQGSPTVYGYTFGSGTRLTVV.

V usage is TRBV20-1 and J usage is TRBJ2-4, with a weak D call TRBD1 (6 bases). The DNA end is more similar to TRBJ2-7, so the J call may be wrong. The CDR3 consists of 15 residues. Germline lookup yields CDR1 DFQATT and CDR2 SNEGSKA (reference sequence). The CDR3 loop reads CSAPPANRAKNEQYF. CDR3 DNA: TGCAGTGCCCCCCCCGCAAACAGGGCAAAAAACGAGCAGTACTTC.

This CDR3 reads CAISVAGQIYGYTF. CDR3 bases: TGTGCCATCAGTGTGGCGGGACAGATATATGGCTACACCTTC. The chain couples TRBV10-3 to TRBJ1-2; 7 positions agree with TRBD1. Germline V gene lookup returns CDR1 ENHRY and CDR2 SYGVKD. The V segment lost 4 bases and the J segment 5 bases; nucleotides outside the gene matches: 7. The CDR3 is 14 amino acids.

The chain carries TRBV4-3 and TRBJ2-7; 8 nucleotides align to TRBD1. Germline V gene data show CDR1 as LGHNA and CDR2 as YSLEER. V gave up 0 bases and J gave up 3 bases; unmatched junction bases: 1. The CDR3 has 14 amino acids. The CDR3 bases are TGCGCCAGCAGCCAAGATACAGGGGGCTACGAGCAGTACTTC. It specifies CASSQDTGGYEQYF.

The genes are TRBV4-2 and TRBJ2-7; D perhaps matches TRBD2 (6 bases). V was shortened by 1 base and J by 4 bases, with 17 bases between the two germline ends. Germline-derived CDR1 and CDR2 are LGHNA and YNFKEQ. This CDR3 comprises 16 residues. CDR3 region: CASSQAVGTSAYEQYF. In nucleotides, the CDR3 is TGTGCCAGCAGCCAAGCTGTCGGGACTTCGGCATACGAGCAGTACTTC.

This clonotype was detected once. V gene TRBV3-1 combines with J gene TRBJ2-5, with D possibly being TRBD1 or TRBD2 (7 bases each). The CDR3 spans 15 residues. Trimming cost V 0 bases and J 7 bases, with 15 bases left between them. Germline V CDR1 and CDR2: LGHDT, YNNKEL (reference sequence). CDR3 sequence (DNA): TGTGCCAGCAGCCAAGACCGACAGGGAGGGCGGACCCAGTACTTC. Residues: CASSQDRQGGRTQYF.

With regard to this clonotype: The germline gene is not matched at one end of the junction; a read error may be the cause. The V and J genes are TRBV7-9 and TRBJ2-1; possibly TRBD1 for D (5 bases). CDR3 length: 13 amino acids. Germline loops: CDR1 SEHNR, CDR2 FQNEAQ (reference sequence). Written as DNA, the CDR3 is TGTGTCAGCAGGGCTCGCTCCTACAATGAGCAGTTCTTC. This sequence encodes CVSRARSYNEQFF.

V usage is TRBV15 and J usage is TRBJ1-5; D remains ambiguous. CDR3 size: 13 residues. CDR1 LNHNV and CDR2 YYDKDF come from the germline V gene (reference sequence). The ends were cut back, 2 bases at V and 7 bases at J, with 9 bases in the middle. Written as DNA, the CDR3 is TGTGCCACCAGCAGATCATTCGGACAGCCCCAGCATTTT. Amino acid sequence: CATSRSFGQPQHF.

J is TRBJ2-1 and V is TRBV27, with 12 bases lining up with TRBD1. Per the germline V gene, CDR1 is MNHEY and CDR2 is SMNVEV (reference sequence). V dropped 5 bases and J dropped 6; count of bases not matched to a gene: 8. The CDR3 consists of 16 residues. The CDR3: CASSTTGQGALNEQFF. The CDR3 DNA reads TGTGCCAGCAGTACTACGGGACAGGGGGCCCTCAATGAGCAGTTCTTC.

This rearrangement joins TRBV15 to TRBJ2-4, with a tentative D call TRBD1 (6 bases). Germline V gene data show CDR1 as LNHNV and CDR2 as YYDKDF (reference sequence). There are 16 residues in the CDR3. V gave up 0 bases and J gave up 0 bases, with 9 bases separating them. The CDR3 loop reads CATSRDEGVAKNIQYF. Written as DNA, the CDR3 is TGTGCCACCAGCAGAGATGAGGGGGTAGCCAAAAACATTCAGTACTTC.

This chain links TRBV3-1 with TRBJ2-5; no clear D gene. The CDR3 totals 15 residues. In germline, CDR1 is LGHDT, CDR2 YNNKEL (reference sequence). Trimming cost V 2 bases and J 2 bases, with 12 bases left between them. Written as DNA, the CDR3 is TGTGCCAGCAGCCAAAACCCGGGCAAACAAGAGACCCAGTACTTC. Translated: CASSQNPGKQETQYF.

In this sample, this clonotype turned up a few times. The rearrangement links TRBV4-3 to TRBJ2-1, with D maybe TRBD2 (6 bases). From germline, CDR1 is LGHNA and CDR2 YSLEER. The CDR3 runs 15 residues. V gave up 0 bases and J gave up 12 bases, with 18 bases separating them. This CDR3 reads CASSQDLGRLEGQFF. In DNA, the CDR3 is TGCGCCAGCAGCCAAGATCTAGGGCGGCTGGAGGGGCAGTTCTTC.

V gene TRBV5-1 combines with J gene TRBJ2-5; TRBD1 agrees at 8 bases. There are 16 residues in the CDR3. Trimming removed 1 base from V and 4 bases from J; junction bases left unmatched: 9. Germline V gives CDR1 SGHRS, CDR2 YFSETQ. CDR3 amino acids: CASSLYLTGAIETQYF. In nucleotides, the CDR3 is TGCGCCAGCAGCTTGTATTTGACAGGGGCGATAGAGACCCAGTACTTC. The variable domain in full, completed from reference TRBV5-1 and TRBJ2-5, reads KAGVTQTPRYLIKTRGQQVTLSCSPISGHRSVSWYQQTPGQGLQFLFEYFSETQRNKGNFPGRFSGRQFSNSRSEMNVSTLELGDSALYLCASSLYLTGAIETQYFGPGTRLLVL.

J is TRBJ2-4 and V is TRBV7-3, with 9 bases identical to TRBD1. The J call may be faulty, since TRBJ2-7 better matches the DNA end. CDR3 length: 17 amino acids. Germline V lookup: CDR1 SGHTA, CDR2 FQGTGA. The CDR3 spells CASSLIGGTGPPHEQYF. The CDR3 DNA sequence: TGTGCCAGCAGCTTAATTGGAGGGACAGGGCCACCGCACGAGCAGTACTTC.

This clonotype has only a few counts. The chain links TRBV29-1 to TRBJ1-2, with TRBD1 matching 9 bases. V lost 1 base to trimming and J lost 0 bases; unmatched junction nucleotides: 6. Germline assignment: CDR1 SQVTM and CDR2 ANQGSEA. The CDR3 loop spans 16 amino acids. CDR3 sequence: CSVEATGTGTNYGYTF. The CDR3 DNA follows: TGCAGCGTTGAAGCGACCGGGACAGGGACTAACTATGGCTACACCTTC.